The clone carrying this T cell receptor beta chain appeared once. Antigen: not known. The data were taken from a study of post-analysis software for immune sequencing data. Study results and caveats: Versus controls, multiple sclerosis patients showed significantly lower diversity (normalized Chao1). With TRBV5-6, TRBV5-1 and TRBV20-1 included, about five TRBV segments were more frequent in patients than in controls.

Unique molecular identifiers were built into the TCR beta cDNA libraries. Between about 0.95 and 11 million T cells gave rise to about 450,000 cDNA molecules. TCRdb processed the PCR reads anew with MiXCR; each CDR3 protein has one entry. The sample lists roughly 800,000 distinct CDR3 sequences, approximately 50% seen once, with approximately 4.5% in the top ten. V lost 2 bases, J lost 7 bases, and 12 bases lay in between. Germline-derived CDR1 and CDR2 are DFQATT and SNEGSKA (reference sequence). This CDR3 is built from 13 residues. Sequencing was carried out using blood. The chain has TRBV20-1 and TRBJ2-1; tentatively, D is TRBD1 or TRBD2 (6 bases each). This TCR was recovered from a girl between 10 and 17 years old with multiple sclerosis. The CDR3, as DNA: TGCAGTGCTAGATCGGGGGCTGAGAATGAGCAGTTCTTC. It is translated as CSARSGAENEQFF.